The 29 T cell receptor beta chains given below trace back to one sample, sequenced in a study of identical twins. TCRdb redid the calling of the 5' RACE reads with MiXCR, one entry per CDR3 protein. The repertoire holds about 530,000 distinct CDR3 sequences, under 25% seen once, with approximately 0.52% in the top ten. The same specimen was also included in a second study, on yellow fever vaccine responses in identical twins.

Sequenced input: CD4+ T cells sorted from blood. These receptors were collected from a woman under 30 in good health.

V usage is TRBV5-1 and J usage is TRBJ1-1, with TRBD1 matching 11 bases. CDR3 length: 14 residues. J was trimmed by 4 bases and V by 4 bases; bases with no gene match: 3. Germline lookup yields CDR1 SGHRS and CDR2 YFSETQ. CDR3 nucleotide sequence: TGCGCCAGCAGCGCGGGACAGGGGGTCACTGAAGCTTTCTTT. Translated, it gives CASSAGQGVTEAFF.

The CDR3 here is CASSLGTPGANVLTF. The CDR3 region has the DNA TGCGCCAGCAGCTTGGGGACACCTGGGGCCAACGTCCTGACTTTC. The chain has TRBV5-1 and TRBJ2-6; tentatively, D is TRBD1 (5 bases). The CDR3 has 15 amino acids. Trimming removed 0 bases from V and 2 bases from J, with 6 bases in between. Germline CDR1 and CDR2: SGHRS and YFSETQ.

CDR3 residues: CASSPGARGGADGYTF. The CDR3 DNA reads TGTGCCAGCAGTCCGGGGGCCCGAGGGGGCGCCGATGGCTACACCTTC. The chain is built from TRBV6-1 and TRBJ1-2; 7 bases map to TRBD1. The J segment lost 6 bases and the V segment lost 5 bases, leaving 15 bases of the junction unmatched. Germline-derived CDR1 and CDR2 are MNHNS and SASEGT. This CDR3 comprises 16 residues.

This clonotype was seen more than once but under ten times. The chain is built from TRBV11-1 and TRBJ2-2; 12 positions match TRBD2. With V trimmed by 2 bases and J by 0 bases, 10 bases remained unmatched. Germline V gene sequence: CDR1 SGHAT, CDR2 FQDESV (reference sequence). The CDR3 is made up of 20 amino acids. The CDR3 loop reads CASSLITLAGGTTNTGELFF. CDR3 nucleotides: TGTGCCAGCAGCTTAATAACCCTAGCGGGAGGGACAACGAACACCGGGGAGCTGTTTTTT. The full variable domain, completed using reference TRBV11-1 and TRBJ2-2, is EAEVAQSPRYKITEKSQAVAFWCDPISGHATLYWYRQILGQGPELLVQFQDESVVDDSQLPKDRFSAERLKGVDSTLKIQPAELGDSAMYLCASSLITLAGGTTNTGELFFGEGSRLTVL.

In its sample, this clonotype was seen many times. V is TRBV18 and J is TRBJ2-3; D is possibly TRBD2 (5 bases). This CDR3 contains 13 residues. V lost 3 bases and J 3 bases, leaving 7 bases between the germline ends. Germline values: CDR1 KGHSH, CDR2 LQKENI. Written as DNA, the CDR3 is TGTGCCAGCTCACCGACGGGAACAGATACGCAGTATTTT. Translating gives CASSPTGTDTQYF.

The sample holds a few counts of this clonotype. This chain joins TRBV2 and TRBJ2-3; D may be TRBD2 (6 bases). The CDR3 loop spans 15 amino acids. Germline CDR1 reads SNHLY; CDR2 reads FYNNEI. V was shortened by 1 base and J by 3 bases, with 11 bases between the two germline ends. CDR3 amino acids: CASSEDGGETDTQYF. The CDR3 bases are TGTGCCAGCAGTGAAGATGGAGGGGAGACAGATACGCAGTATTTT. Full variable domain (rest looked up from reference TRBV2 and TRBJ2-3): EPEVTQTPSHQVTQMGQEVILRCVPISNHLYFYWYRQILGQKVEFLVSFYNNEISEKSEIFDDQFSVERPDGSNFTLKIRSTKLEDSAMYFCASSEDGGETDTQYFGPGTRLTVL.

The chain uses TRBV10-3 and TRBJ2-7; 10 bases align to TRBD1. The CDR3 is 16 residues long. The ends lost 3 bases at V and 7 bases at J; junction bases unmatched: 12. From germline, CDR1 is ENHRY and CDR2 SYGVKD. As DNA, the CDR3 is TGTGCCATCAGTGAACCCGGACAGGGGGATTTGGGGGAGCAGTACTTC. Protein product: CAISEPGQGDLGEQYF.

This clonotype was seen a handful of times. Here the CDR3 reads CASTNRVSGNQPQHF. CDR3 bases: TGTGCCAGCACCAACAGGGTTTCGGGCAATCAGCCCCAGCATTTT. V gene TRBV6-1 combines with J gene TRBJ1-5; possible D gene TRBD1, 6 bases. From germline, CDR1 is MNHNS and CDR2 SASEGT. V was pared by 7 bases and J by 2 bases, with 15 bases between. This CDR3 spans 15 amino acids.

V and J are TRBV4-2 and TRBJ2-5; the D gene is possibly TRBD1 (6 bases). The V gene lost 1 base and the J gene lost 1 base, with 10 bases spanning the gap. The CDR3 is 15 residues long. The germline CDR1 and CDR2 sequences are LGHNA and YNFKEQ. DNA for the CDR3: TGTGCCAGCAGCCAAGCAGGGGATCCCCAAGAGACCCAGTACTTC. This gives the protein CASSQAGDPQETQYF.

This CDR3 reads CASSPQGLAVQETQYF. The CDR3 coding sequence is TGTGCCAGCTCACCACAGGGACTAGCGGTCCAAGAGACCCAGTACTTC. The V call is TRBV18, the J call TRBJ2-5; 11 bases line up with TRBD2. The CDR3 is 16 residues long. Looked up from germline, CDR1 is KGHSH and CDR2 is LQKENI. J lost 1 base, V lost 1 base, and 2 bases had no gene match. The variable domain in full, completed from reference TRBV18 and TRBJ2-5, reads NAGVMQNPRHLVRRRGQEARLRCSPMKGHSHVYWYRQLPEEGLKFMVYLQKENIIDESGMPKERFSAEFPKEGPSILRIQQVVRGDSAAYFCASSPQGLAVQETQYFGPGTRLLVL.

The chain employs TRBV18 and TRBJ2-5; a weak D match, TRBD2 (7 bases). The V end was cut by 2 bases, the J end by 11 bases, with 21 bases between. Germline V gene sequence: CDR1 KGHSH, CDR2 LQKENI. The CDR3 loop spans 15 amino acids. The chain's CDR3 is CASSPKDSGTWVQYF. DNA of the CDR3: TGTGCCAGCTCACCAAAGGACAGCGGGACCTGGGTTCAGTACTTC.

On this clonotype: An end of the junction does not agree with germline; a read error may underlie this. The chain uses TRBV20-1 and TRBJ2-1; 7 nucleotides agree with TRBD1. Germline-derived CDR1 and CDR2 are DFQATT and SNEGSKA (reference sequence). The CDR3 sequence is 13 residues long. The CDR3 DNA reads as TGCAGTGCGGGACAGCGCTCCAACAATGAGCAGTTCTTC. It codes for CSAGQRSNNEQFF.

The genes are TRBV27 and TRBJ2-3; either TRBD1 or TRBD2 may fit D (5 bases each). The V end lost 4 bases, the J end lost 6 bases, and 17 bases lay between the germline ends. This CDR3 comprises 15 residues. The germline V gene has CDR1 MNHEY and CDR2 SMNVEV (reference sequence). CDR3 sequence reads: CASSSYRYEGDTQYF. The CDR3 DNA is TGTGCCAGCAGTTCCTATCGGTATGAGGGGGATACGCAGTATTTT.

This clonotype was observed a few times. This chain links TRBV7-9 with TRBJ2-1; TRBD2 aligns across 15 bases. Germline trimming cut 5 bases from V and 6 bases from J; bases unmatched to any gene: 5. Per the germline V gene, CDR1 is SEHNR and CDR2 is FQNEAQ (reference sequence). The CDR3 extends over 16 amino acids. The CDR3 is CASSNPGLAGGNEQFF. In DNA form, the CDR3 reads TGTGCCAGCAGCAACCCGGGACTAGCGGGAGGCAATGAGCAGTTCTTC.

The chain joins TRBV7-3 to TRBJ2-1; a weak D match, TRBD1 (6 bases). Germline loops: CDR1 SGHTA, CDR2 FQGTGA. The CDR3 contains 15 residues. V was trimmed by 1 base and J by 2 bases, leaving 9 bases between them. The DNA for the CDR3 is TGTGCCAGCAGCTTAATGGACAGCCCCTACAATGAGCAGTTCTTC. Its protein product is CASSLMDSPYNEQFF.

This clonotype was seen more than once but under ten times. The chain joins TRBV29-1 to TRBJ2-1; D is undetermined. CDR3 length: 11 residues. Between the trimmed V and J ends, which lost 1 base and 6 bases, there was a span of 4 bases. Germline CDR1 and CDR2: SQVTM and ANQGSEA. CDR3 amino acids: CSVEVINEQFF. In nucleotides, the CDR3 is TGCAGCGTTGAAGTGATCAATGAGCAGTTCTTC.

The chain carries TRBV7-9 and TRBJ2-7; TRBD1 aligns across 7 bases. Germline loops: CDR1 SEHNR, CDR2 FQNEAQ (reference sequence). Trimming at V came to 5 bases and at J to 2 bases, leaving 6 bases not matched to a gene. CDR3 size: 14 residues. The CDR3, as DNA: TGTGCCAGCAGCGCAAATCAGGGGGCCTACGAGCAGTACTTC. It specifies CASSANQGAYEQYF.

The J gene is TRBJ2-7, the V gene TRBV7-9; 7 bases fit TRBD1. CDR1 is SEHNR, CDR2 FQNEAQ, per germline (reference sequence). The CDR3 runs to 15 residues. The V gene end was trimmed by 5 bases and the J gene end by 1 base; junction bases not matched to a gene: 8. CDR3 sequence reads: CASSTGQWGSYEQYF. The CDR3 DNA reads as TGTGCCAGCAGCACGGGACAGTGGGGGTCCTACGAGCAGTACTTC.

The chain uses TRBV5-1 and TRBJ2-5; D possibly corresponds to TRBD1 (6 bases). Germline CDR1 is SGHRS and CDR2 is YFSETQ. This CDR3 is 17 amino acids long. Trimming took off 1 base at V and 0 bases at J, with 16 bases between the two ends. CDR3 coding DNA: TGCGCCAGCAGCTTGTCCGTCTTCCAGGGGTACCAAGAGACCCAGTACTTC. It codes for CASSLSVFQGYQETQYF.

The rearrangement joins TRBV28 to TRBJ1-2; D gene unclear. This CDR3 is 13 amino acids long. V lost 6 bases to trimming and J lost 5 bases, with 13 bases between them. The germline V gene encodes CDR1 MDHEN and CDR2 SYDVKM. The CDR3 loop reads CASRADTKYGYTF. CDR3 bases: TGTGCCAGCAGGGCCGACACCAAATATGGCTACACCTTC.

This clonotype has just a few counts. The V gene is TRBV10-3, the J gene TRBJ2-3; 15 bases match TRBD2. Germline V lookup: CDR1 ENHRY, CDR2 SYGVKD. With V trimmed by 0 bases and J by 2 bases, 3 bases remained unmatched. The CDR3 sequence is 18 residues long. CDR3 amino acids: CAISESGLAGGYTDTQYF. CDR3 nucleotide sequence: TGTGCCATCAGTGAGTCGGGACTAGCGGGAGGATACACAGATACGCAGTATTTT.

The V gene is TRBV27, the J gene TRBJ2-3; D is undetermined. The length of the CDR3 is 13 residues. With 3 bases removed from V and 2 bases from J, the gap between germline ends came to 6 bases. Germline CDR1 and CDR2: MNHEY and SMNVEV (reference sequence). The CDR3 coding sequence is TGTGCCAGCAGTTTCAGGAACACAGATACGCAGTATTTT. Amino acid sequence: CASSFRNTDTQYF.

This clonotype was counted only a few times. The chain uses TRBV5-1 and TRBJ2-3; 14 bases are shared with TRBD2. With 0 bases clipped from V and 1 base from J, the junction kept 4 bases outside the gene matches. The CDR3 spans 18 residues. CDR1 SGHRS and CDR2 YFSETQ come from the germline V gene. CDR3 sequence: CASSLGLAGGLGTDTQYF. CDR3 coding DNA: TGCGCCAGCAGCTTGGGACTAGCGGGAGGGCTTGGCACAGATACGCAGTATTTT.

This sequence joins TRBV7-6 and TRBJ2-1, with D possibly TRBD2 on 6 matching bases. From germline, CDR1 is SGHVS and CDR2 FNYEAQ. Trimming pared 0 bases from V and 7 bases from J, leaving 19 bases between. The CDR3 has 17 amino acids. The CDR3 nucleotides are TGTGCCAGCAGCTTAGCGAGTGGCGGGGCCTCGGGTAATGAGCAGTTCTTC. Residues: CASSLASGGASGNEQFF.

The chain links TRBV5-1 to TRBJ2-1; D not resolved. Germline V gene lookup returns CDR1 SGHRS and CDR2 YFSETQ. The CDR3 totals 14 residues. V gave up 0 bases and J gave up 8 bases, with 12 bases separating them. CDR3 nucleotide sequence: TGCGCCAGCAGCTTGGGAAGGCCTCTGGATGAGCAGTTCTTC. Translating it yields CASSLGRPLDEQFF.

In this sample, this clonotype turned up a few times. The chain uses TRBV5-1 and TRBJ2-2; unclear D gene. Germline V lookup: CDR1 SGHRS, CDR2 YFSETQ. V was trimmed by 0 bases and J by 1 base, leaving 13 bases between them. There are 17 residues in the CDR3. CDR3 protein: CASSLGPSRQNTGELFF. CDR3 bases: TGCGCCAGCAGCTTGGGCCCTAGTAGGCAGAACACCGGGGAGCTGTTTTTT.

This clonotype occurred a few times. This chain uses TRBV2 with TRBJ2-1; 13 bases are a match to TRBD2. The CDR3 has 18 amino acids. The V segment lost 6 bases and the J segment 1 base; nucleotides outside the gene matches: 9. In germline, CDR1 is SNHLY, CDR2 FYNNEI. The CDR3 sequence is CASRVGLAGVGSYNEQFF. CDR3 DNA sequence: TGTGCCAGCAGGGTAGGACTAGCGGGAGTTGGGTCCTACAATGAGCAGTTCTTC.

This clonotype was recorded a few times. CDR3 nucleotide sequence: TGTGCCAGCAGCACCGGCCCTACTGAAGCTTTCTTT. Protein: CASSTGPTEAFF. The chain combines TRBV7-9 with TRBJ1-1; D ambiguous. Germline-derived CDR1 and CDR2 are SEHNR and FQNEAQ (reference sequence). CDR3 length: 12 residues. Trimming removed 5 bases at V and 5 bases at J, with 9 bases between.

This clonotype was picked up a small number of times. As DNA, the CDR3 is TGCAGTGCTCCCCAGAGGTCAGTTAACAATGAGCAGTTCTTC. Amino acids: CSAPQRSVNNEQFF. V and J are TRBV20-1 and TRBJ2-1, with unresolved D. The CDR3 runs to 14 residues. Trimming took 5 bases from V and 5 from J, leaving 16 bases between them. The germline CDR1 and CDR2 sequences are DFQATT and SNEGSKA (reference sequence).